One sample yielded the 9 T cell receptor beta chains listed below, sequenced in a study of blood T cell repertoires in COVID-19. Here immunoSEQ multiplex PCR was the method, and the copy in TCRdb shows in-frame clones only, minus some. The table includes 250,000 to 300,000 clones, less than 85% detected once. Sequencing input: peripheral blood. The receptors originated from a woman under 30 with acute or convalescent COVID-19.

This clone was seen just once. The CDR3 sequence: CASSVAGLNNEQFF. The CDR3 DNA reads as TGTGCCAGCAGCGTGGCAGGGTTGAACAATGAGCAGTTCTTC. This sequence joins TRBV9 and TRBJ2-1; D perhaps matches TRBD1 (5 bases). This CDR3 region has 14 residues. The V end lost 2 bases, the J end lost 5 bases, and 11 bases lay between the germline ends. Germline V gene lookup returns CDR1 SGDLS and CDR2 YYNGEE. The variable domain in full, with the rest retrieved from reference TRBV9 and TRBJ2-1, is DSGVTQTPKHLITATGQRVTLRCSPRSGDLSVYWYQQSLDQGLQFLIQYYNGEERAKGNILERFSAQQFPDLHSELNLSSLELGDSALYFCASSVAGLNNEQFFGPGTRLTVL.

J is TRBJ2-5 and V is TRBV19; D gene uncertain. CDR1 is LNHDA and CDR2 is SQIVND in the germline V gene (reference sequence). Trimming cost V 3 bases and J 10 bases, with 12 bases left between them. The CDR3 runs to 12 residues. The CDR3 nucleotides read TGTGCCAGTAGTATGCACAGTGAAGACCAGTACTTC. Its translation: CASSMHSEDQYF.

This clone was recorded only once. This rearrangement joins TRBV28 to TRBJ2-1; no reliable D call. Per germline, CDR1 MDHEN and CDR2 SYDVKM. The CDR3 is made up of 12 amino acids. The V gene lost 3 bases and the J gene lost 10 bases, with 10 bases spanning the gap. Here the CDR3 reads CASSLGATEQFF. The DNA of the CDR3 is TGTGCCAGCAGTTTGGGCGCAACCGAGCAGTTCTTC.

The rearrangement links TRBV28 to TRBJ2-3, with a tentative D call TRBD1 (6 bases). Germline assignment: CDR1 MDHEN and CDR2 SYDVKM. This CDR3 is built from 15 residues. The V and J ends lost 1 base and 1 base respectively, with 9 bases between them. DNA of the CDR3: TGTGCCAGCAGTTTATTGGGGGCAGGCACAGATACGCAGTATTTT. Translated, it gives CASSLLGAGTDTQYF.

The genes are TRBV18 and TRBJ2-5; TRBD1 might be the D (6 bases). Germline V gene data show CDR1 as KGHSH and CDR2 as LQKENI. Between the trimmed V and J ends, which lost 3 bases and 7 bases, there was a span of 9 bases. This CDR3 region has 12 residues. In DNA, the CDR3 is TGTGCCAGCTCACCGGAAGGGGGGACCCAGTACTTC. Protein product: CASSPEGGTQYF.

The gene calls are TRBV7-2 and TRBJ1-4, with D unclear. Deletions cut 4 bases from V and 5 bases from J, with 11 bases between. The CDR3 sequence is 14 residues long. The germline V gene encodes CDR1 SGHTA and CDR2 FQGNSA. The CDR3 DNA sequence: TGTGCCAGCAGCTCCTCCTACGGGAATGAAAAACTGTTTTTT. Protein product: CASSSSYGNEKLFF.

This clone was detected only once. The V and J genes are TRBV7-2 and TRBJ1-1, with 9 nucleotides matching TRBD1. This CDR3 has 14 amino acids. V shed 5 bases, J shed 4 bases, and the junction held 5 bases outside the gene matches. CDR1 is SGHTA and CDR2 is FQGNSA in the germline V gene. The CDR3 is CASSQGQGGTEAFF. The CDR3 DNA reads TGTGCCAGCAGCCAGGGACAGGGAGGCACTGAAGCTTTCTTT.

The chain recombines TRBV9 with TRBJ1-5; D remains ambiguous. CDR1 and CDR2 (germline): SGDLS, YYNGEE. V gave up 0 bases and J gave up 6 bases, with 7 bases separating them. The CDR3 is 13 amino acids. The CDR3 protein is CASSVDLSQPQHF. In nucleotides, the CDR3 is TGTGCCAGCAGCGTAGACTTGAGTCAGCCCCAGCATTTT.

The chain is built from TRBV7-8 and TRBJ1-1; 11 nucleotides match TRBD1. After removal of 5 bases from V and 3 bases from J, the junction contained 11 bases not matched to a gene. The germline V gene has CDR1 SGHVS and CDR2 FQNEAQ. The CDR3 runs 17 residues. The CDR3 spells CASSPRRDRGKDTEAFF. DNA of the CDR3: TGTGCCAGCAGCCCGAGACGGGACAGGGGGAAGGACACTGAAGCTTTCTTT.